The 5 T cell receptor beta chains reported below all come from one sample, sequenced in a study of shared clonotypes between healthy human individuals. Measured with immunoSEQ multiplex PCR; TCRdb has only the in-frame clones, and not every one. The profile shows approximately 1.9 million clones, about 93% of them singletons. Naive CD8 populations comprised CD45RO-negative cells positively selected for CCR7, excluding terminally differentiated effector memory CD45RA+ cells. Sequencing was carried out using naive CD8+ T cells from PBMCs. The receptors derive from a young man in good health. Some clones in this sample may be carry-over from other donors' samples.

The CDR3: CASSYLGTGGRKLFF. The DNA for the CDR3 is TGTGCCAGCAGTTACTTGGGGACAGGGGGGAGGAAACTGTTTTTT. V usage is TRBV6-6 and J usage is TRBJ1-4; 11 bases map to TRBD1. The CDR3 is 15 amino acids. Looked up from germline, CDR1 is MNHNY and CDR2 is SVGAGI (reference sequence). Trimming cost V 1 base and J 11 bases; bases outside gene matches: 6.

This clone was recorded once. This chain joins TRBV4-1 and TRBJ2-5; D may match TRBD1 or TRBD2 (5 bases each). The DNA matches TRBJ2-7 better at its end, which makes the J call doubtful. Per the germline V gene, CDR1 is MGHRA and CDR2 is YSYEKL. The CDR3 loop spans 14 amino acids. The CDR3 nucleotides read TGCGCCAGCAGCCATGGCCCGGGGCAAGGCGAGCAGTACTTC. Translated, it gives CASSHGPGQGEQYF.

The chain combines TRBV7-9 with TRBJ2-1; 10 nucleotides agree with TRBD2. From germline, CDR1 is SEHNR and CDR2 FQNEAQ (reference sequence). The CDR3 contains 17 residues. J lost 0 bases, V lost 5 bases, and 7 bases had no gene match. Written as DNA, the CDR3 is TGTGCCAGCAGCCCTCGGACTAGCGGCCCCTCCTACAATGAGCAGTTCTTC. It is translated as CASSPRTSGPSYNEQFF.

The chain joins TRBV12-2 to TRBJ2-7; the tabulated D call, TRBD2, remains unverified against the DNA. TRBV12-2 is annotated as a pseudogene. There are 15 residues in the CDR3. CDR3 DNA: TGTGCAAGTCGCCCCCGGAGGCCGAGTCGCTACGAGCAGTACTTC. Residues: CASRPRRPSRYEQYF.

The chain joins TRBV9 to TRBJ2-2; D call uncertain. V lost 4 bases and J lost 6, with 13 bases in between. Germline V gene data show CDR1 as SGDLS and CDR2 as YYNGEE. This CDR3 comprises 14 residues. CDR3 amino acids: CASSPQSAPGELFF. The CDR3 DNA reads TGTGCCAGCAGCCCCCAGAGTGCTCCCGGGGAGCTGTTTTTT. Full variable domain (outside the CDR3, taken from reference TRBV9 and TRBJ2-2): DSGVTQTPKHLITATGQRVTLRCSPRSGDLSVYWYQQSLDQGLQFLIQYYNGEERAKGNILERFSAQQFPDLHSELNLSSLELGDSALYFCASSPQSAPGELFFGEGSRLTVL.